This T cell receptor (beta chain) was recovered during a study of blood T cell repertoires in COVID-19. Across the whole study: COVID-19 samples collected from the United States, Italy and Spain covered acute and convalescent phases. PBMCs, B-cell-depleted T cells, or T cells provided the cDNA or gDNA that made up the material.

Profiling relied on immunoSEQ multiplex PCR, and the TCRdb table lists in-frame clones only, not all of them. The sample consists of tens of thousands of clones, 82% of them appearing once. V lost 4 bases and J 2 bases, leaving 4 bases between the germline ends. The length of the CDR3 is 12 residues. Germline values: CDR1 LNHDA, CDR2 SQIVND (reference sequence). Source material: peripheral blood. This clonotype was obtained from a human donor in a cohort sampled during active COVID-19. The rearrangement links TRBV19 to TRBJ2-3; no clear D. This chain's CDR3 is CASSTSTDTQYF. DNA of the CDR3: TGTGCCAGTAGTACTTCCACAGATACGCAGTATTTT.